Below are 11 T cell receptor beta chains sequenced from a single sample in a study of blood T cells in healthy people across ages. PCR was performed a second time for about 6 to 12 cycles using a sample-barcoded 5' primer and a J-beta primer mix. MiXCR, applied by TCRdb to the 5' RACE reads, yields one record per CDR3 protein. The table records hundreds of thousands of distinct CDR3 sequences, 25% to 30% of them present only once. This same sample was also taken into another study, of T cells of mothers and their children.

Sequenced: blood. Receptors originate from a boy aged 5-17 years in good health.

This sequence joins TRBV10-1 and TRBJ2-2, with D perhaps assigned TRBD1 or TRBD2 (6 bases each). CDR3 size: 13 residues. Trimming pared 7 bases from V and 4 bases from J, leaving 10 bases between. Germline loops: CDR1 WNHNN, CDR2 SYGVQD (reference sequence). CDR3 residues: CASKGGGTGELFF. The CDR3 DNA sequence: TGCGCCAGCAAGGGGGGCGGCACCGGGGAGCTGTTTTTT.

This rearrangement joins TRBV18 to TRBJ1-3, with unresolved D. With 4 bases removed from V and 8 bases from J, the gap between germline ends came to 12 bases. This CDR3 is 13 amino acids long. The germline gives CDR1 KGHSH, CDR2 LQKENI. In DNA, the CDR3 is TGTGCCAGCTCACTCTCCGGACGGGACACCATATATTTT. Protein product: CASSLSGRDTIYF. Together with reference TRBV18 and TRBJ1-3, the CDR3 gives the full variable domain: NAGVMQNPRHLVRRRGQEARLRCSPMKGHSHVYWYRQLPEEGLKFMVYLQKENIIDESGMPKERFSAEFPKEGPSILRIQQVVRGDSAAYFCASSLSGRDTIYFGEGSWLTVV.

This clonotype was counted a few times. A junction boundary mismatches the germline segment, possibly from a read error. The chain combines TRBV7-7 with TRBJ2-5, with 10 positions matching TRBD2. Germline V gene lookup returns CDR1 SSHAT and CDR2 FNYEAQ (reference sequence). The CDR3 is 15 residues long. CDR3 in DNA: TGTGCTAGCAGCTTGGAGACTAGCGGGCAAGAGACCCAGTACTTC. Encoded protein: CASSLETSGQETQYF.

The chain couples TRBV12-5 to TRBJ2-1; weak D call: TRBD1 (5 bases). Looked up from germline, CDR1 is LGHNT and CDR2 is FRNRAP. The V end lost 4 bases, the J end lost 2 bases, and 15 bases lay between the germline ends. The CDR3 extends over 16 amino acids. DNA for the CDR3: TGTGCTAGTGGTTCTCCCCAGGGTTCAGCCTACAATGAGCAGTTCTTC. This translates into CASGSPQGSAYNEQFF. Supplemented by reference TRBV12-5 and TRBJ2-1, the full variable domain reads DARVTQTPRHKVTEMGQEVTMRCQPILGHNTVFWYRQTMMQGLELLAYFRNRAPLDDSGMPKDRFSAEMPDATLATLKIQPSEPRDSAVYFCASGSPQGSAYNEQFFGPGTRLTVL.

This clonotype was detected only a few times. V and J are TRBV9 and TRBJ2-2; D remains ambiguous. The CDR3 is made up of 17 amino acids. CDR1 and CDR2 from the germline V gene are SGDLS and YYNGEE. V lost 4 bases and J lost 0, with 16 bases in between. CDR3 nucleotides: TGTGCCAGCAGCCGACCCAGGTTGCTGGCGAACACCGGGGAGCTGTTTTTT. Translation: CASSRPRLLANTGELFF.

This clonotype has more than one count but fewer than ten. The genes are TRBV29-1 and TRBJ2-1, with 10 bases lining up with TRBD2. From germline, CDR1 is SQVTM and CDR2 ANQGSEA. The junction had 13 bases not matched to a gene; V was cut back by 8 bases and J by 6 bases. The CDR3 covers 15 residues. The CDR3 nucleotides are TGCAGCTCTGAGCCTGTAGCGGGGGGTAGCAATGAGCAGTTCTTC. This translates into CSSEPVAGGSNEQFF.

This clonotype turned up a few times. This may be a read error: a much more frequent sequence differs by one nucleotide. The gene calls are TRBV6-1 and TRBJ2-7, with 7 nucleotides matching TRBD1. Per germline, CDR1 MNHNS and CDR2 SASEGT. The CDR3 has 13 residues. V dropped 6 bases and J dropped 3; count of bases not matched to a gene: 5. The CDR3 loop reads CASSRDSYYEQYF. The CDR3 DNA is TGTGCCAGCAGCCGGGACAGCTACTACGAGCAGTACTTC.

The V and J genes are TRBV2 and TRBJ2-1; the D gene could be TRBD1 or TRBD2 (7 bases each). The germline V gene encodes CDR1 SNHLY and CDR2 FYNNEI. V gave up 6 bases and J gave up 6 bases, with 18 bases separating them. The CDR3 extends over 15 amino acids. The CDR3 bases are TGTGCCAGCAGCCCGGGGAGGGGGCGACTCAATGAGCAGTTCTTC. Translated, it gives CASSPGRGRLNEQFF.

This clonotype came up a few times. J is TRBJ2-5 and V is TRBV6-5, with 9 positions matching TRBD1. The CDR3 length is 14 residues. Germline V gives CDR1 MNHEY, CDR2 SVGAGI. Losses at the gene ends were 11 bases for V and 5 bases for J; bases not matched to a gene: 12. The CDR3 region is CARLKRTGVETQYF. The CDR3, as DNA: TGTGCCCGACTAAAACGGACAGGGGTGGAGACCCAGTACTTC.

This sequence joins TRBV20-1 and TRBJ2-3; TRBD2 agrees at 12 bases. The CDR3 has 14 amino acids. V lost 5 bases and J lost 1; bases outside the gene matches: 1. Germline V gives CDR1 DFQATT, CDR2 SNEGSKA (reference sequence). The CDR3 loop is CSARTSGGTDTQYF. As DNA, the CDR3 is TGCAGTGCTCGGACTAGCGGGGGCACAGATACGCAGTATTTT.

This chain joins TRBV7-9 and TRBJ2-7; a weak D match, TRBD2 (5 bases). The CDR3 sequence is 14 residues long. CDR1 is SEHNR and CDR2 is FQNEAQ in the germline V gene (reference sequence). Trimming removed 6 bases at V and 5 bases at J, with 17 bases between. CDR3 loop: CASSPGWPLDEQYF. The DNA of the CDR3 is TGTGCCAGCAGTCCGGGATGGCCCCTTGACGAGCAGTACTTC.